This T cell receptor beta chain came from a study of CD8 T cells in Susac syndrome. Germline-derived CDR1 and CDR2 are LGHDT and YNNKEL (reference sequence). The CDR3 loop spans 16 amino acids. V was pared by 2 bases and J by 4 bases, with 6 bases of the junction left unmatched. Random hexamers primed reverse transcription of about 0.45 to 1 ug RNA. TCRdb re-called the immunoSEQ multiplex PCR reads through MiXCR, storing one row per CDR3 protein. This repertoire shows approximately 200,000 distinct CDR3 sequences, about 95% found once; its top ten account for approximately 0.093%. The sequence came from a human donor with multiple sclerosis. The chain combines TRBV3-1 with TRBJ2-2; 8 nucleotides line up with TRBD2. Sequences were obtained from CD4+ T cells from PBMCs. This chain's CDR3 is CASSQPGLVLTGELFF. DNA for the CDR3: TGTGCCAGCAGCCAACCGGGACTAGTGCTCACCGGGGAGCTGTTTTTT.